This paragraph covers one TCR beta chain sequence. The antigen is unknown. This specimen belongs to a study of cytomegalovirus exposure and HLA in healthy donors. Findings and limits, study-wide: In a later analysis, productive TCRs from donors in an Asian-associated ancestry cluster reportedly carried fewer N-insertions than the cohort mean. Most TCR sequences showed up rarely, but some public TCRs showed up in many donors.

The primer mix had 60 Vbeta and 13 Jbeta primers. This table comes from immunoSEQ multiplex PCR, and its TCRdb copy is limited to in-frame clones, with some not included. The sample includes about 120,000 clones, 65% to 90% of them seen just once. The source is a woman aged 30 to 39 in good health and CMV-seronegative. Sequencing was performed on PBMCs.

DNA of the CDR3: TGCGCCAGCAGCCAAGATCATGAGCGGGAGTTCAATGAGCAGTTCTTC. Its translation: CASSQDHEREFNEQFF. V is TRBV4-3 and J is TRBJ2-1; 8 nucleotides agree with TRBD2. V lost 0 bases, J lost 6 bases, and 7 bases stayed unmatched. The CDR3 is made up of 16 amino acids. CDR1 and CDR2 (germline): LGHNA, YSLEER.